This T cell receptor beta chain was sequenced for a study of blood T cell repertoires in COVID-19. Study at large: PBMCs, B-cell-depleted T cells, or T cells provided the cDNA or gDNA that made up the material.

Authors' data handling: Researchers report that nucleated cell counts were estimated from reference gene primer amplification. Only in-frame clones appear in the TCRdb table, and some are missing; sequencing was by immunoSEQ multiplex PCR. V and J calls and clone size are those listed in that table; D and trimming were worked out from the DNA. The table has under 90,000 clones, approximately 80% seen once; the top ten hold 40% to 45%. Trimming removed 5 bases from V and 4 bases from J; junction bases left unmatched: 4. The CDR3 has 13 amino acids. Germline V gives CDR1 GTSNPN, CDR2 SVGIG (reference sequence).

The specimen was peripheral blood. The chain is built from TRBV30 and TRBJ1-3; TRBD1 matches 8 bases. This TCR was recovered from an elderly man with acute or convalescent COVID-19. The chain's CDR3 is CAWDRGSGNTIYF. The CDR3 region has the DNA TGTGCCTGGGACAGGGGATCCGGAAACACCATATATTTT.